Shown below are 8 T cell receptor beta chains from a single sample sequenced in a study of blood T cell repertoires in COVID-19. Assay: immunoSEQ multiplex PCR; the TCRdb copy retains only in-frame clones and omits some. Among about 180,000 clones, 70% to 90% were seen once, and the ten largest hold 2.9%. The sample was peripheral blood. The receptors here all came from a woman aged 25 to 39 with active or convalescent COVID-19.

CDR3 region: CASSPRDRGRRGYTF. The CDR3 nucleotides read TGTGCCAGCAGCCCCAGGGACAGGGGGCGGAGAGGCTACACCTTC. V and J are TRBV3-1 (or the pseudogene TRBV3-2) and TRBJ1-2; 12 nucleotides align to TRBD1. The CDR3 spans 15 residues. CDR1 LGHDT and CDR2 YNNKEL come from the germline V gene (reference sequence). V lost 4 bases and J lost 8; bases outside the gene matches: 8.

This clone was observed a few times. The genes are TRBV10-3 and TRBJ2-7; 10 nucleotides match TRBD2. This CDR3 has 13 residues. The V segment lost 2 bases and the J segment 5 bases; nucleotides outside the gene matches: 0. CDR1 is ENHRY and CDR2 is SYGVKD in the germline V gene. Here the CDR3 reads CAISETSGNEQYF. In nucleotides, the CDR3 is TGTGCCATCAGTGAGACTAGCGGGAACGAGCAGTACTTC.

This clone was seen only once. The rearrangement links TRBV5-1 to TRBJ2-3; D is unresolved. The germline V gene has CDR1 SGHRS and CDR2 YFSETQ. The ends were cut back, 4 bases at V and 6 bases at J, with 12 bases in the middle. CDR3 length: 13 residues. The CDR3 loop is CASSTYTTDTQYF. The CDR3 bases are TGCGCCAGCAGCACTTATACCACCGATACGCAGTATTTT.

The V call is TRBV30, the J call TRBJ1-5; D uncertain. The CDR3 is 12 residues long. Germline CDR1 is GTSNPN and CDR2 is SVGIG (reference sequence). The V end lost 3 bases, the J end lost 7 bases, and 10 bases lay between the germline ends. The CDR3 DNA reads TGTGCCTGGAGGGAGGCCGGGCAGCCCCAGCATTTT. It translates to CAWREAGQPQHF.

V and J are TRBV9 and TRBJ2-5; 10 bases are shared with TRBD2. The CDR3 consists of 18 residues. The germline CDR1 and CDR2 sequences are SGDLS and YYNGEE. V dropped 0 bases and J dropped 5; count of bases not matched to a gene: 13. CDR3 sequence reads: CASSVDSGGALFWETQYF. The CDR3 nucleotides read TGTGCCAGCAGCGTAGACAGCGGGGGGGCCTTATTTTGGGAGACCCAGTACTTC.

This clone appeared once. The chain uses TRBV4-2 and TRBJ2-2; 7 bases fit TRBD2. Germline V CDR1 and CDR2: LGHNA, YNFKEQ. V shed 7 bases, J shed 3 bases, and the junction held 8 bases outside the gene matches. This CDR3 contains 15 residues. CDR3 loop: CASTKTRGDTGELFF. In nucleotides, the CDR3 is TGTGCCAGCACAAAGACCCGGGGGGACACCGGGGAGCTGTTTTTT.

The CDR3 DNA sequence: TGTGCCAGCAGCTTTAGGGACAGGGGCCATGAGCAGTTCTTC. Its translation is CASSFRDRGHEQFF. V is TRBV5-4 and J is TRBJ2-1, with 10 bases lining up with TRBD1. The V gene end was trimmed by 2 bases and the J gene end by 8 bases; junction bases not matched to a gene: 4. This CDR3 contains 14 residues. Looked up from germline, CDR1 is SGHNT and CDR2 is YYREEE (reference sequence).

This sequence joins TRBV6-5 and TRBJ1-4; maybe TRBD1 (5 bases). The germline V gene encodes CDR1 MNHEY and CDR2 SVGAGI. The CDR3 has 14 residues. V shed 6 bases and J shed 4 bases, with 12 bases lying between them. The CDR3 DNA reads TGTGCCAGCAGGGGGACTGACTATAATGAAAAACTGTTTTTT. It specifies CASRGTDYNEKLFF.